This passage covers 29 T cell receptor beta chains from one sample sequenced in a study of identical twins. TCRdb re-analysed the 5' RACE reads in MiXCR, keeping a single row per CDR3 protein. The sample includes around 480,000 distinct CDR3 sequences, 13% to 15% of them seen just once. The same sample was also studied in work on yellow fever vaccine responses in identical twins.

The sample taken for sequencing was CD4+ T cells sorted from blood. The receptors were gathered from a woman between 18 and 29 years old in good health.

This clonotype was counted only a few times. The rearrangement joins TRBV7-2 to TRBJ1-5; D gene uncertain. The germline V and J ends were trimmed by 7 bases and 5 bases, with 0 bases remaining between them. The CDR3 contains 9 residues. Looked up from germline, CDR1 is SGHTA and CDR2 is FQGNSA. The CDR3 DNA sequence: TGTGCCAGCAATCAGCCCCAGCATTTT. It encodes CASNQPQHF.

This clonotype was detected many times. This chain links TRBV6-5 with TRBJ1-2; D is uncertain. The germline CDR1 and CDR2 sequences are MNHEY and SVGAGI. Trimming removed 0 bases at V and 8 bases at J, with 13 bases between. CDR3 length: 14 amino acids. CDR3 sequence reads: CASSYSRTTIGYTF. The CDR3 DNA is TGTGCCAGCAGTTACTCCCGGACTACAATCGGCTACACCTTC.

The chain carries TRBV5-1 and TRBJ2-7, with 13 positions matching TRBD2. This CDR3 spans 14 amino acids. V gave up 4 bases and J gave up 5 bases; unmatched junction bases: 3. Looked up from germline, CDR1 is SGHRS and CDR2 is YFSETQ. CDR3 region: CASSAGTSGDEQYF. For the CDR3, the DNA is TGCGCCAGCAGCGCCGGGACTAGCGGGGACGAGCAGTACTTC.

The chain links TRBV18 to TRBJ2-5; no clear D. This CDR3 spans 12 amino acids. Per germline, CDR1 KGHSH and CDR2 LQKENI. V was pared by 5 bases and J by 5 bases, with 9 bases between. Here the CDR3 DNA reads TGTGCCAGCTCAGCTACAATGGAGACCCAGTACTTC. The encoded protein is CASSATMETQYF.

J is TRBJ2-5 and V is TRBV18; D is ambiguous. The CDR3 covers 13 residues. Germline values: CDR1 KGHSH, CDR2 LQKENI. V lost 6 bases, J lost 0 bases, and 8 bases lay in between. CDR3 nucleotide sequence: TGTGCCAGCTCCAGAGAGTACCAAGAGACCCAGTACTTC. It encodes CASSREYQETQYF.

Only a few counts were recorded for this clonotype. CDR3 loop: CASSLYRDRNYEQYF. In DNA, the CDR3 is TGTGCCAGCAGTTTATATCGCGACCGAAACTACGAGCAGTACTTC. The rearrangement links TRBV12-3 or TRBV12-4 to TRBJ2-7, with D uncertain. The CDR3 has 15 residues. With 2 bases removed from V and 3 bases from J, the gap between germline ends came to 14 bases.

This clonotype was observed a few times. This sequence joins TRBV6-1 and TRBJ2-5; D may be TRBD1 (6 bases). The V end lost 6 bases, the J end lost 3 bases, and 14 bases lay between the germline ends. The CDR3 spans 14 residues. Germline V gene lookup returns CDR1 MNHNS and CDR2 SASEGT. CDR3 nucleotides: TGTGCCAGCAGCCCAGACCAGGGGAAAGAGACCCAGTACTTC. It specifies CASSPDQGKETQYF.

The CDR3 DNA reads TGTGCCAGCAGTTACGACGAGGTTGCAGATACGCAGTATTTT. Its protein is CASSYDEVADTQYF. This chain uses TRBV6-5 with TRBJ2-3; D not resolved. Germline V gene sequence: CDR1 MNHEY, CDR2 SVGAGI. V shed 2 bases and J shed 4 bases, with 10 bases lying between them. The CDR3 sequence is 14 residues long.

The CDR3 reads CASSGRLAGGLPDTQYF. CDR3 DNA sequence: TGTGCCAGCAGCGGACGACTAGCGGGGGGGCTCCCAGATACGCAGTATTTT. The chain has TRBV9 and TRBJ2-3; 14 nucleotides agree with TRBD2. This CDR3 region has 17 residues. Germline V lookup: CDR1 SGDLS, CDR2 YYNGEE. Trimming cost V 3 bases and J 4 bases; bases outside gene matches: 7.

This chain connects TRBV30 to TRBJ2-7, with 7 positions matching TRBD2. This CDR3 spans 14 amino acids. Trimming took 2 bases from V and 0 from J; bases not matched to a gene: 4. Germline V lookup: CDR1 GTSNPN, CDR2 SVGIG (reference sequence). The DNA of the CDR3 is TGTGCCTGGAGTATCGGCGGGGGCTCCTACGAGCAGTACTTC. Translated, it gives CAWSIGGGSYEQYF.

The genes are TRBV13 and TRBJ1-1; D is ambiguous. The V gene lost 4 bases and the J gene lost 7 bases, with 22 bases spanning the gap. CDR1 PRHDT and CDR2 FYEKMQ come from the germline V gene (reference sequence). The CDR3 is made up of 16 amino acids. The CDR3 nucleotides read TGTGCCAGCAGCTCTACTGCGGGTACCCACCCTTTTGAAGCTTTCTTT. It is translated as CASSSTAGTHPFEAFF. The complete variable domain, with remaining parts taken from reference TRBV13 and TRBJ1-1, reads AAGVIQSPRHLIKEKRETATLKCYPIPRHDTVYWYQQGPGQDPQFLISFYEKMQSDKGSIPDRFSAQQFSDYHSELNMSSLELGDSALYFCASSSTAGTHPFEAFFGQGTRLTVV.

This clonotype turned up a few times. The chain carries TRBV19 and TRBJ2-2; 7 bases align to TRBD2. J was trimmed by 3 bases and V by 4 bases; bases with no gene match: 5. The CDR3 contains 15 residues. The germline V gene has CDR1 LNHDA and CDR2 SQIVND (reference sequence). The CDR3 nucleotides are TGTGCCAGTAGTAGACGCGGGAGCCACACCGGGGAGCTGTTTTTT. Translated: CASSRRGSHTGELFF.

This clonotype was counted a few times. CDR3 sequence reads: CASSIAGASGYTQYF. The CDR3 DNA follows: TGTGCCAGCTCAATAGCGGGAGCCTCGGGATATACGCAGTATTTT. The chain employs TRBV14 and TRBJ2-3; 9 bases align to TRBD2. This CDR3 region has 15 residues. Trimming cost V 8 bases and J 7 bases; bases outside gene matches: 13. Germline CDR1 and CDR2: SGHDN and FVKESK.

This chain joins TRBV27 and TRBJ2-2, with TRBD1 matching 7 bases. This CDR3 comprises 14 residues. Germline V gene data show CDR1 as MNHEY and CDR2 as SMNVEV (reference sequence). V trimming: 8 bases; J trimming: 0 bases; junction bases outside the gene matches: 3. In DNA form, the CDR3 reads TGTGCCAGCCAGGGACAGACGAACACCGGGGAGCTGTTTTTT. Its translation: CASQGQTNTGELFF.

In this sample, this clonotype turned up a few times. The chain employs TRBV20-1 and TRBJ2-1; possibly TRBD2 for D (6 bases). This CDR3 spans 15 amino acids. Trimming left V 0 bases short and J 0 bases short, with 9 bases between. Germline CDR1 reads DFQATT; CDR2 reads SNEGSKA (reference sequence). CDR3 coding DNA: TGCAGTGCTAGAGATCCGACTAGCTCCTACAATGAGCAGTTCTTC. As protein: CSARDPTSSYNEQFF.

This clonotype was counted at least ten times. The genes are TRBV28 and TRBJ1-2, with D maybe TRBD1 (5 bases). CDR1 is MDHEN and CDR2 is SYDVKM in the germline V gene. Trimming stripped 8 bases from V and 0 bases from J, with 16 bases between. The CDR3 totals 15 residues. The CDR3 loop is CASGLLTDPNYGYTF. DNA for the CDR3: TGTGCCAGCGGGTTGCTGACAGATCCTAACTATGGCTACACCTTC.

The sample holds many counts of this clonotype. The chain recombines TRBV12-3 or TRBV12-4 with TRBJ1-2; D remains unclear. The V and J ends lost 3 bases and 4 bases respectively, with 9 bases between them. The CDR3 contains 13 residues. The CDR3 region has the DNA TGTGCCAGCAGTTTGCAAGGTGCCTATGGCTACACCTTC. Translated, it gives CASSLQGAYGYTF.

This chain joins TRBV14 and TRBJ2-3, with TRBD2 matching over 7 bases. The V segment lost 0 bases and the J segment 0 bases; nucleotides outside the gene matches: 6. The CDR3 runs to 17 residues. Germline values: CDR1 SGHDN, CDR2 FVKESK. CDR3 nucleotides: TGTGCCAGCAGCCAAGATTTGGTCGGGGGGAGCACAGATACGCAGTATTTT. This codes for CASSQDLVGGSTDTQYF.

The V and J genes are TRBV12-3 or TRBV12-4 and TRBJ2-7; TRBD1 matches at 10 bases. The CDR3 is 15 residues long. V shed 6 bases, J shed 5 bases, and the junction held 10 bases outside the gene matches. This chain's CDR3 is CASSSGTGVRHEQYF. CDR3 coding DNA: TGTGCCAGCAGCTCCGGGACAGGGGTTCGGCACGAGCAGTACTTC.

CDR3 coding DNA: TGTGCCAGCAGCTTAGCGGGACTAGCGGGGGGGTTGATAGATACGCAGTATTTT. Encoded protein: CASSLAGLAGGLIDTQYF. The V call is TRBV7-2, the J call TRBJ2-3, with 16 bases aligning to TRBD2. Per germline, CDR1 SGHTA and CDR2 FQGNSA. CDR3 length: 18 amino acids. V lost 0 bases and J lost 5; bases outside the gene matches: 5.

The chain links TRBV27 to TRBJ2-1; a possible D gene is TRBD2 (7 bases). CDR3 length: 13 residues. CDR1 is MNHEY, CDR2 SMNVEV, per germline (reference sequence). The V end lost 1 base, the J end lost 14 bases, and 15 bases lay between the germline ends. In DNA form, the CDR3 reads TGTGCCAGCAGTTTATTGGGGGGGGGCGAAGAGTTCTTC. This gives the protein CASSLLGGGEEFF.

For the CDR3, the DNA is TGTGCCAGCAGCTTAGCGCTTGGCGGGACTAGCACAGATACGCAGTATTTT. Amino acids: CASSLALGGTSTDTQYF. The chain recombines TRBV7-2 with TRBJ2-3; a weak D match, TRBD2 (6 bases). The CDR3 has 17 amino acids. CDR1 is SGHTA and CDR2 is FQGNSA in the germline V gene. V gave up 0 bases and J gave up 0 bases, with 13 bases separating them.

The table lists this clonotype with a few counts. This chain links TRBV6-2 or TRBV6-3 with TRBJ2-5; 7 bases match TRBD1. The CDR3 is 17 amino acids. The junction had 15 bases not matched to a gene; V was cut back by 2 bases and J by 6 bases. Germline CDR1 MNHEY, CDR2 SVGEGT. CDR3 region: CASSYPTTGTKLQTQYF. CDR3 DNA: TGTGCCAGCAGTTACCCAACGACAGGGACCAAGTTGCAGACCCAGTACTTC.

V gene TRBV6-5 combines with J gene TRBJ2-1; 7 bases are shared with TRBD2. V lost 0 bases and J lost 0; bases outside the gene matches: 5. This CDR3 comprises 17 residues. CDR1 MNHEY and CDR2 SVGAGI come from the germline V gene. The CDR3 sequence is CASSYSKRGSSYNEQFF. The CDR3, as DNA: TGTGCCAGCAGTTACTCGAAGCGGGGAAGCTCCTACAATGAGCAGTTCTTC.

This chain connects TRBV13 to TRBJ2-1, with D perhaps TRBD2 (6 bases). The CDR3 runs to 18 residues. Trimming left V 7 bases short and J 4 bases short, with 26 bases between. Germline loops: CDR1 PRHDT, CDR2 FYEKMQ (reference sequence). The CDR3 region is CASMLGLKAAGRYNEQFF. CDR3 nucleotide sequence: TGTGCCAGCATGTTGGGACTCAAAGCTGCCGGGCGATACAATGAGCAGTTCTTC.

V and J are TRBV15 and TRBJ2-3; either TRBD1 or TRBD2 may supply D (5 bases each). The CDR3 spans 18 residues. In germline, CDR1 is LNHNV, CDR2 YYDKDF (reference sequence). V lost 5 bases and J 3 bases, leaving 24 bases between the germline ends. CDR3 DNA: TGTGCCACCAGCTCTGGGGGAAGGGCAGGGCTGGCGACAGATACGCAGTATTTT. Translating it yields CATSSGGRAGLATDTQYF.

V gene TRBV30 combines with J gene TRBJ1-5, with D uncertain. Germline CDR1 and CDR2: GTSNPN and SVGIG (reference sequence). The CDR3 has 15 amino acids. With 2 bases removed from V and 7 bases from J, the gap between germline ends came to 18 bases. CDR3 protein: CAWSPSFAGNQPQHF. In nucleotides, the CDR3 is TGTGCCTGGAGTCCCTCGTTTGCGGGGAACCAGCCCCAGCATTTT.

This clonotype was found a few times. This chain joins TRBV3-1 and TRBJ2-2; 7 nucleotides align to TRBD1. This CDR3 comprises 15 residues. From germline, CDR1 is LGHDT and CDR2 YNNKEL (reference sequence). V shed 4 bases and J 1 base; nucleotides not matched to a gene: 3. This CDR3 reads CASSLGQKNTGELFF. The CDR3 nucleotides are TGTGCCAGCAGCCTGGGACAGAAGAACACCGGGGAGCTGTTTTTT.

This clonotype was observed at least ten times. The CDR3 spells CASRAGTAFAYEQYF. CDR3 in DNA: TGTGCCAGCAGGGCAGGGACAGCCTTCGCCTACGAGCAGTACTTC. The chain carries TRBV12-3 or TRBV12-4 and TRBJ2-7; 7 bases align to TRBD1. This CDR3 is built from 15 residues. The trim removed 6 bases at V and 2 bases at J, leaving 10 bases unmatched.